This T cell receptor beta chain was sequenced for a study of blood T cell repertoires in COVID-19. About the study: The United States, Italy and Spain were the sources of the acute and convalescent COVID-19 samples.

Some clones are missing from TCRdb's copy, which holds only in-frame ones; the method was immunoSEQ multiplex PCR. The sample gives roughly 220,000 clones, 86% of which show up once; about 10% is in the top ten. Seattle enrolled patients during active infection and tracked them longitudinally. Sequencing used peripheral blood. The sequence derives from a woman aged 45-60 years with COVID-19, enrolled during active disease.

CDR3 nucleotides: TGTGCCAGCAGTTCCAGGGGAATTCAGCCCCAGCATTTT. The encoded protein is CASSSRGIQPQHF. The chain uses TRBV12-3 or TRBV12-4 and TRBJ1-5; a weak D match, TRBD1 (6 bases). V dropped 4 bases and J dropped 6 bases, with 10 bases sitting between them. The CDR3 consists of 13 residues.